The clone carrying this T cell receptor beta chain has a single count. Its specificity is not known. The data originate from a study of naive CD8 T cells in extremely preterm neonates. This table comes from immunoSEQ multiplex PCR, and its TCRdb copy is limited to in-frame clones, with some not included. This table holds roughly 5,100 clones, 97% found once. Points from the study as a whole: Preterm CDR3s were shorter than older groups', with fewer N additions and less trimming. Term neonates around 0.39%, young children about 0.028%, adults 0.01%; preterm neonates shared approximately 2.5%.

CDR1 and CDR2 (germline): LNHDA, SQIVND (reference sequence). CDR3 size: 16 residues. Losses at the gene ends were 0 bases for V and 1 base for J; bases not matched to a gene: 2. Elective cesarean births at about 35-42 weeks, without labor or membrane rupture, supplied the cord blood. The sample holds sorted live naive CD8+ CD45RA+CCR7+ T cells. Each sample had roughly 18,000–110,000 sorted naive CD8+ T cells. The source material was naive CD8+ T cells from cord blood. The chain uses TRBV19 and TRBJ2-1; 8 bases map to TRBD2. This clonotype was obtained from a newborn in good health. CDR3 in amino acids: CASSIDRGRSYNEQFF. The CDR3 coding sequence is TGTGCCAGTAGTATAGACCGCGGGAGGTCCTACAATGAGCAGTTCTTC.